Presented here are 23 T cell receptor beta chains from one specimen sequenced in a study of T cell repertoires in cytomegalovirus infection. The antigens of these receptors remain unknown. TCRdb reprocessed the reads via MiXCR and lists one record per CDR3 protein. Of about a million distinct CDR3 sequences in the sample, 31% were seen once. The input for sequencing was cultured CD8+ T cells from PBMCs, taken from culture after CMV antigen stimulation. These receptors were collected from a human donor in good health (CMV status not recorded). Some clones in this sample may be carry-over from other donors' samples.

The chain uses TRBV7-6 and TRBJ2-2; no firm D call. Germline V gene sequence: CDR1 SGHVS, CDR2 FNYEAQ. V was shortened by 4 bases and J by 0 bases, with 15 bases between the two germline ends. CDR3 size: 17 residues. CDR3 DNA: TGTGCCAGCAGCTATAGCCCGGCGACTGCGAACACCGGGGAGCTGTTTTTT. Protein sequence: CASSYSPATANTGELFF.

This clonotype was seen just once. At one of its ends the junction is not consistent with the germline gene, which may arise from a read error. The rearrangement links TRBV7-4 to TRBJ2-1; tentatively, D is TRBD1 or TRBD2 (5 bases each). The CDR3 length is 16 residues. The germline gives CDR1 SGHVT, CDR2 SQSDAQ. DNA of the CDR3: TGTACCAGCAGCTTATATCAGGGAGTAAGGTACAATGAGCAGTTCTTC. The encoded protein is CTSSLYQGVRYNEQFF.

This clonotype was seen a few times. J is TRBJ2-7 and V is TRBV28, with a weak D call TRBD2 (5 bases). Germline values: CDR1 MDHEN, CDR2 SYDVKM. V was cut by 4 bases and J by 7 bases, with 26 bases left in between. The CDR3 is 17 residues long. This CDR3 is CASSSDLNSGSLFEQYF. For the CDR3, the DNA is TGTGCCAGCAGTTCTGACCTAAACAGTGGGAGTTTATTTGAGCAGTACTTC.

The CDR3 spells CASSYGGNEKLFF. The CDR3 bases are TGTGCCAGCAGTTACGGGGGGAATGAAAAACTGTTTTTT. The V gene is TRBV6-5, the J gene TRBJ1-4; TRBD1 might be the D (5 bases). Germline loops: CDR1 MNHEY, CDR2 SVGAGI. There are 13 residues in the CDR3. Trimming took 2 bases from V and 5 from J, leaving 6 bases between them.

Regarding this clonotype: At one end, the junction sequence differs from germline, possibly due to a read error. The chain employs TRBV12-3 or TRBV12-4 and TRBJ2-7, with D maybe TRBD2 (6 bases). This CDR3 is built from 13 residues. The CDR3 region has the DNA TGTGTCAGCAGTCCGGGACTTGCCTACGAGCAGTACTTC. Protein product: CVSSPGLAYEQYF.

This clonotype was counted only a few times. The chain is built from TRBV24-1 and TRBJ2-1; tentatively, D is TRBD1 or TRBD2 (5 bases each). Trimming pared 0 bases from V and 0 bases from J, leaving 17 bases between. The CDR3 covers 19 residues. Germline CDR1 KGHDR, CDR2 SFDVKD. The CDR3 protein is CATSDLPRGHPSSYNEQFF. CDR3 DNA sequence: TGTGCCACCAGTGATTTGCCTCGGGGCCATCCTAGCTCCTACAATGAGCAGTTCTTC.

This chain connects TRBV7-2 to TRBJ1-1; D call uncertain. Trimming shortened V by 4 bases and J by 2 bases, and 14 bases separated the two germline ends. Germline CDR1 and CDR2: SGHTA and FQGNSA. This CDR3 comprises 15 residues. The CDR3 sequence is CASSWVADPNTEAFF. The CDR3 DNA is TGTGCCAGCAGCTGGGTTGCTGATCCCAACACTGAAGCTTTCTTT.

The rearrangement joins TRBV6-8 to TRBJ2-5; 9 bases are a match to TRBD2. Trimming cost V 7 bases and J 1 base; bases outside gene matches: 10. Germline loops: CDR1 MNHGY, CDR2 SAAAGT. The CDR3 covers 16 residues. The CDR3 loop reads CASIRTSDRSQETQYF. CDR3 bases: TGTGCCAGCATTAGGACTAGCGATAGATCCCAAGAGACCCAGTACTTC.

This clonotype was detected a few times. The CDR3 nucleotides read TGTGCCAGCCTGAGGGCTAGCGGGGGGCTCGGCTCCTACAATGAGCAGTTCTTC. Amino acids: CASLRASGGLGSYNEQFF. The genes are TRBV5-4 and TRBJ2-1; TRBD2 aligns across 11 bases. Germline V CDR1 and CDR2: SGHNT, YYREEE (reference sequence). CDR3 length: 18 amino acids. With 7 bases clipped from V and 0 bases from J, the junction kept 12 bases outside the gene matches.

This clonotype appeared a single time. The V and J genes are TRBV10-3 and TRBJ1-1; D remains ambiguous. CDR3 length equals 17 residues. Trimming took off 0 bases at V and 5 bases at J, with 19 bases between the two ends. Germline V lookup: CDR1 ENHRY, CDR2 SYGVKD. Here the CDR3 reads CAISESGSRADSTEAFF. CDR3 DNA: TGTGCCATCAGTGAGTCGGGAAGTCGGGCCGACTCTACTGAAGCTTTCTTT.

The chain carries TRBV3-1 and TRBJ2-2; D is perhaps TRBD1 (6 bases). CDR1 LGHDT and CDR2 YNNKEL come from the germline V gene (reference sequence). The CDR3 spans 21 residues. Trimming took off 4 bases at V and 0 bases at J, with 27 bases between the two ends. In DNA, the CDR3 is TGTGCCAGCAGCCCCCCGTTAGTGTCGGGACACACAAACGCGAACACCGGGGAGCTGTTTTTT. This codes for CASSPPLVSGHTNANTGELFF.

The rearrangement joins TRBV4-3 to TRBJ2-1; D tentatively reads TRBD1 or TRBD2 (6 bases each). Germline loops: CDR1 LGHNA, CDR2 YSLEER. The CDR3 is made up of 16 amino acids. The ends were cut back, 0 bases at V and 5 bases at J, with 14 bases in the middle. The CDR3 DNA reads TGCGCCAGCAGCCAAGAGAGGAGGGGGGTAAACAATGAGCAGTTCTTC. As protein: CASSQERRGVNNEQFF.

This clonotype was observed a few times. The CDR3 loop reads CASSDHNEQFF. In DNA form, the CDR3 reads TGTGCCAGCAGTGACCACAATGAGCAGTTCTTC. This chain connects TRBV27 to TRBJ2-1; D remains ambiguous. CDR1 is MNHEY and CDR2 is SMNVEV in the germline V gene (reference sequence). The CDR3 length is 11 residues. The V end was cut by 5 bases, the J end by 5 bases, with 4 bases between.

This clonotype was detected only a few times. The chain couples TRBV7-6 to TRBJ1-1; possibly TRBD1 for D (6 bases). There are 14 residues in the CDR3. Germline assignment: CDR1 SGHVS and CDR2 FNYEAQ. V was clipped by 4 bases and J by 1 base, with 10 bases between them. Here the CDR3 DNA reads TGTGCCAGCAGCTCGCTGGACAGGAACACTGAAGCTTTCTTT. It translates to CASSSLDRNTEAFF.

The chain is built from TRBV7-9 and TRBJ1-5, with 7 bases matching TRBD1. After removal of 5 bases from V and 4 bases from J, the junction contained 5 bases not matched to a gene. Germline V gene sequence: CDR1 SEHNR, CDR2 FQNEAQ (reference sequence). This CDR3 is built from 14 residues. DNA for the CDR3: TGTGCCAGCAGCGGAGGGGACAGAAATCAGCCCCAGCATTTT. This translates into CASSGGDRNQPQHF. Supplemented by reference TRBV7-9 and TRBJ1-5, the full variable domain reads DTGVSQNPRHKITKRGQNVTFRCDPISEHNRLYWYRQTLGQGPEFLTYFQNEAQLEKSRLLSDRFSAERPKGSFSTLEIQRTEQGDSAMYLCASSGGDRNQPQHFGDGTRLSIL.

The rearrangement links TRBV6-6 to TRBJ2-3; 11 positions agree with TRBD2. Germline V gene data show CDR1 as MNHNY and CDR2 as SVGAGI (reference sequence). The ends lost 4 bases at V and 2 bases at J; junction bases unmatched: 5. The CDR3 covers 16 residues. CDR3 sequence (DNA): TGTGCCAGCAGTTTAACTAGCGGGGGACTCACAGATACGCAGTATTTT. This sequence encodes CASSLTSGGLTDTQYF.

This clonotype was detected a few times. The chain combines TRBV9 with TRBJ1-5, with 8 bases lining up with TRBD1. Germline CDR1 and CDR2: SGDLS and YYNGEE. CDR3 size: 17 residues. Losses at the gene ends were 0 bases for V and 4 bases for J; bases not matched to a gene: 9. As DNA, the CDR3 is TGTGCCAGCAGCGTAGGCGATAGGACAGGGCTGAATCAGCCCCAGCATTTT. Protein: CASSVGDRTGLNQPQHF. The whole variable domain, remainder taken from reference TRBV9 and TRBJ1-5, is DSGVTQTPKHLITATGQRVTLRCSPRSGDLSVYWYQQSLDQGLQFLIQYYNGEERAKGNILERFSAQQFPDLHSELNLSSLELGDSALYFCASSVGDRTGLNQPQHFGDGTRLSIL.

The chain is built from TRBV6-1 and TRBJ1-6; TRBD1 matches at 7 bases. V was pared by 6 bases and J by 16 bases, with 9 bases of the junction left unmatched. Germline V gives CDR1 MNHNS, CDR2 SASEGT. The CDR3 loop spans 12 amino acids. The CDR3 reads CASSPGDSTLHF. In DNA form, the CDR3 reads TGTGCCAGCAGCCCCGGGGACAGTACACTCCACTTT.

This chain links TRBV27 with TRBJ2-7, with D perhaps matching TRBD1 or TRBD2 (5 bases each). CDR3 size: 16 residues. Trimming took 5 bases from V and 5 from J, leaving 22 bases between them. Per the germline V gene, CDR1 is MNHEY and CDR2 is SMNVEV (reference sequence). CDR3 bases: TGTGCCAGCAGTCCCGGGTTTGGGGGACGGAGAGACGAGCAGTACGTC. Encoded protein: CASSPGFGGRRDEQYV.

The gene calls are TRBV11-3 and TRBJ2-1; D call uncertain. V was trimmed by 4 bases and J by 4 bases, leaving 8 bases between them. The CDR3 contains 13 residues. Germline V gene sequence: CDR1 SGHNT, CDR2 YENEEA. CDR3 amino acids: CASSSDDYNEQFF. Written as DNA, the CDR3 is TGTGCCAGCAGCTCGGACGATTACAATGAGCAGTTCTTC.

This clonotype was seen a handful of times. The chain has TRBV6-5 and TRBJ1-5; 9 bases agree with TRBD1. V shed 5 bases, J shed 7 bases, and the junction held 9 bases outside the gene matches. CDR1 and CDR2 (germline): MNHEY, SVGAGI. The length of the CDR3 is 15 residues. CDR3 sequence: CASSLRTGAGQPQHF. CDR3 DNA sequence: TGTGCCAGCAGTCTTCGGACAGGGGCAGGGCAGCCCCAGCATTTT.

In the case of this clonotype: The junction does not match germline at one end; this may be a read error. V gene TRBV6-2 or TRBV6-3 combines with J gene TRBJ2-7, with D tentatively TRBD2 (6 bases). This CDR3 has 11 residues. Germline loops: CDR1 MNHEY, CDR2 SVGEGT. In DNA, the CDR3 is TGTGCCAGCAGTTCCCACGGGACTCCTCACTTC. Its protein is CASSSHGTPHF.

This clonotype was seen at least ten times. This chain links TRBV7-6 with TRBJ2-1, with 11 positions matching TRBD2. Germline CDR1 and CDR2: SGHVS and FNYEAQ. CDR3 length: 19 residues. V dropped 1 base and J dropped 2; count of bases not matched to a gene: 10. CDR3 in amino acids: CASSLVIAGGPSAYNEQFF. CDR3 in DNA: TGTGCCAGCAGCTTAGTTATAGCGGGGGGGCCTTCCGCCTACAATGAGCAGTTCTTC. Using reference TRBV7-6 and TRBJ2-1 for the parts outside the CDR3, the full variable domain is GAGVSQSPRYKVTKRGQDVALRCDPISGHVSLYWYRQALGQGPEFLTYFNYEAQQDKSGLPNDRFSAERPEGSISTLTIQRTEQRDSAMYRCASSLVIAGGPSAYNEQFFGPGTRLTVL.